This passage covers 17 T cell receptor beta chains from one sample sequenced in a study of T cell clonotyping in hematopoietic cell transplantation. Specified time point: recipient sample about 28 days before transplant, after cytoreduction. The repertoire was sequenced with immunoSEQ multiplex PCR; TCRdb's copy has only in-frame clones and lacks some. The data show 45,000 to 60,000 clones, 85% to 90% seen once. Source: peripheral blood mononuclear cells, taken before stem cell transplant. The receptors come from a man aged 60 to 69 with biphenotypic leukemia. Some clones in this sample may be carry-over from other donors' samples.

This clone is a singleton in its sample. The CDR3 here is CASSGTGENTEAFF. The CDR3 DNA sequence: TGTGCCAGCAGTGGGACAGGGGAGAACACTGAAGCTTTCTTT. This sequence joins TRBV6-5 and TRBJ1-1; TRBD1 agrees at 10 bases. Trimming at V came to 5 bases and at J to 1 base, leaving 1 base not matched to a gene. The CDR3 contains 14 residues. CDR1 is MNHEY, CDR2 SVGAGI, per germline.

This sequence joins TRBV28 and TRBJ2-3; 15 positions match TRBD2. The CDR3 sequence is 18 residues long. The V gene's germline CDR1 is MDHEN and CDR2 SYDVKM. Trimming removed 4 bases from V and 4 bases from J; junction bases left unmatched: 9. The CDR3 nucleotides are TGTGCCAGCAGTTCAAACGGACTAGCGGGAGGGTGGGCAGATACGCAGTATTTT. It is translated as CASSSNGLAGGWADTQYF.

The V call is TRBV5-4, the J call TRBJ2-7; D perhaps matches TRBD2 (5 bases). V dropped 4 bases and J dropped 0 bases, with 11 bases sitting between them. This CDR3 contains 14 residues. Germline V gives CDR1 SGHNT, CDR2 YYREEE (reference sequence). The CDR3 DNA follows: TGTGCCAGCAGCGGCCGGGGAATCTCCTACGAGCAGTACTTC. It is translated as CASSGRGISYEQYF.

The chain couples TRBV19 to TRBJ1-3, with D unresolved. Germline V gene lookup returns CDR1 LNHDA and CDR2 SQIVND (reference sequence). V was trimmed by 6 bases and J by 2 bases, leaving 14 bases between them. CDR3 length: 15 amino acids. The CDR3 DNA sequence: TGTGCCAGTAGCCCTACACCGGCCCCTGGAAACACCATATATTTT. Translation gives CASSPTPAPGNTIYF.

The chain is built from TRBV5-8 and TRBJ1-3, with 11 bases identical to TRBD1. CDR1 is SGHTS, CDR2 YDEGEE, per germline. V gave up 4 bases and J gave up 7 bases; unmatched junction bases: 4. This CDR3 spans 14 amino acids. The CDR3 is CASSPDRGRNTIYF. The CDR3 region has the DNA TGTGCCAGCAGCCCGGACAGGGGGCGGAACACCATATATTTT. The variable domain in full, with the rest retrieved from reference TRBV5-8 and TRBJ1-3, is EAGVTQSPTHLIKTRGQQATLRCSPISGHTSVYWYQQALGLGLQFLLWYDEGEERNRGNFPPRFSGRQFPNYSSELNVNALELEDSALYLCASSPDRGRNTIYFGEGSWLTVV.

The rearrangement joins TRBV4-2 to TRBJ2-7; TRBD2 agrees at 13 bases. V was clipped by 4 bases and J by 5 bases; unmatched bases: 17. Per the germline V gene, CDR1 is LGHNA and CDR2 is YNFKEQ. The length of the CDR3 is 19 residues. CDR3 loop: CASSPHPGELAGGKNEQYF. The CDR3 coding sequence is TGTGCCAGCAGCCCCCACCCGGGTGAACTAGCGGGAGGGAAAAACGAGCAGTACTTC.

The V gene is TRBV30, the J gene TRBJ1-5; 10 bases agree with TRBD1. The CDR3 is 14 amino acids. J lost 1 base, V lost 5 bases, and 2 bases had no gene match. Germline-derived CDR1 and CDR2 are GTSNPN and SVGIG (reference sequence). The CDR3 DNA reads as TGTGCCTGGGGGACAGGGGCAAGCAATCAGCCCCAGCATTTT. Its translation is CAWGTGASNQPQHF.

CDR3 bases: TGTGCCATCAGTGGCGACAGGTACTCCTACGAGCAGTACTTC. Its translation: CAISGDRYSYEQYF. The chain recombines TRBV10-3 with TRBJ2-7, with D perhaps matching TRBD1 (6 bases). The CDR3 sequence is 14 residues long. Per germline, CDR1 ENHRY and CDR2 SYGVKD. The V gene lost 4 bases and the J gene lost 0 bases, with 10 bases spanning the gap.

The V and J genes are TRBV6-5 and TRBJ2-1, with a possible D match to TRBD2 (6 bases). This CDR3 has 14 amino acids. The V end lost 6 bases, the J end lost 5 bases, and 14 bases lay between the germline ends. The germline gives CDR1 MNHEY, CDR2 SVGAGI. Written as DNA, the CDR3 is TGTGCCAGCAGCCCTCTCCGACTAGACAATGAGCAGTTCTTC. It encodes CASSPLRLDNEQFF.

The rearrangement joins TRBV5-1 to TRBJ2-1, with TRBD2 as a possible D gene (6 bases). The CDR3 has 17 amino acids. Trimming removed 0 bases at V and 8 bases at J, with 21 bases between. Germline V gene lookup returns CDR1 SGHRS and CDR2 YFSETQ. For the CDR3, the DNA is TGCGCCAGCAGCTTGGATGTCCCGCAACGGGGGAATTATGAGCAGTTCTTC. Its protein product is CASSLDVPQRGNYEQFF.

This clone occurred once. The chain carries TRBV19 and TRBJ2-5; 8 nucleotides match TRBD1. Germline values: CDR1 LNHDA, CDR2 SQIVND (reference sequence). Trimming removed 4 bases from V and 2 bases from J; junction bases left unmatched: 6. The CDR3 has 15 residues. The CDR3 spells CASSRQGQEQETQYF. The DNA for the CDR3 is TGTGCCAGTAGTAGACAGGGACAGGAGCAAGAGACCCAGTACTTC.

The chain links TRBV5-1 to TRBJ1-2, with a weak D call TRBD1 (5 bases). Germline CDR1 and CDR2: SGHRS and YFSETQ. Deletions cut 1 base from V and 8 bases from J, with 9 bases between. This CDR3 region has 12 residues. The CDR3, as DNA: TGCGCCAGCAGCTTGTTCGGGGACGGCTACACCTTC. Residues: CASSLFGDGYTF.

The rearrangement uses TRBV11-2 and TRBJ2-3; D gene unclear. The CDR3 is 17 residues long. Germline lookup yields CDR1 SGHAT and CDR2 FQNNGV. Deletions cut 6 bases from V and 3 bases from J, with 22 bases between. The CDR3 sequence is CASSKLLGEQATDTQYF. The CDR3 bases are TGTGCCAGCAGTAAGTTGTTAGGAGAACAAGCAACAGATACGCAGTATTTT.

The CDR3 region has the DNA TGTGCCAGCAGTTACAGGGACAGGCAATACTCCTACGAGCAGTACTTC. This sequence encodes CASSYRDRQYSYEQYF. The gene calls are TRBV6-5 and TRBJ2-7; 8 bases line up with TRBD1. Germline V gives CDR1 MNHEY, CDR2 SVGAGI. The CDR3 covers 16 residues. V was pared by 2 bases and J by 0 bases, with 6 bases of the junction left unmatched.

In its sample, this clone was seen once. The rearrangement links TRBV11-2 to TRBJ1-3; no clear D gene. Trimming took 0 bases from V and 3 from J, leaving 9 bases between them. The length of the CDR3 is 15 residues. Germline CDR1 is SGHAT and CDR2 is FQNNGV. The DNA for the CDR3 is TGTGCCAGCAGCTTAGACCCGGAGGGTGGAAACACCATATATTTT. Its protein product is CASSLDPEGGNTIYF.

The CDR3 DNA reads TGTGCCAGCAGCTTACAGGGCCAGGGGGCTGAAGCTTTCTTT. Protein: CASSLQGQGAEAFF. The V call is TRBV7-3, the J call TRBJ1-1, with 7 bases lining up with TRBD1. With V trimmed by 2 bases and J by 6 bases, 6 bases remained unmatched. The CDR3 covers 14 residues. Germline assignment: CDR1 SGHTA and CDR2 FQGTGA.

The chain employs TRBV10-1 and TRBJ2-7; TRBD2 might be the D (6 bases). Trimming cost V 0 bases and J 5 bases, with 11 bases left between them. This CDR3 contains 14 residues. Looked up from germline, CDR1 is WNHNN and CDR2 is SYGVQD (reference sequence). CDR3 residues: CASSESGRFHEQYF. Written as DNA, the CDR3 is TGCGCCAGCAGTGAGTCTGGGAGGTTCCACGAGCAGTACTTC.